The 19 T cell receptor beta chains given below trace back to one sample, sequenced in a study of blood T cell repertoires in COVID-19. The data were produced by immunoSEQ multiplex PCR, yet TCRdb's version contains in-frame clones alone and is incomplete. The sample has about 300,000 clones, 83% seen once. Sequencing used peripheral blood. Receptor source: a woman aged 50 to 60 who had recovered from COVID-19.

The chain combines TRBV3-1 (or the pseudogene TRBV3-2) with TRBJ2-7; 9 positions match TRBD1. Per the germline V gene, CDR1 is LGHDT and CDR2 is YNNKEL (reference sequence). Trimming at V came to 4 bases and at J to 3 bases, leaving 1 base not matched to a gene. CDR3 size: 13 residues. The CDR3 loop reads CASSLGQGYEQYF. In nucleotides, the CDR3 is TGTGCCAGCAGCCTGGGACAGGGCTACGAGCAGTACTTC.

The chain is built from TRBV6-1 and TRBJ1-3; TRBD1 might be the D (5 bases). This CDR3 spans 13 amino acids. Germline CDR1 MNHNS, CDR2 SASEGT. V shed 3 bases and J shed 4 bases, with 7 bases lying between them. This CDR3 is CASSDRTGNTIYF. The CDR3 nucleotides read TGTGCCAGCAGTGACAGGACAGGAAACACCATATATTTT.

This clone was counted between two and nine times. V is TRBV4-2 and J is TRBJ2-7; TRBD1 aligns across 12 bases. The junction had 6 bases not matched to a gene; V was cut back by 4 bases and J by 5 bases. Germline-derived CDR1 and CDR2 are LGHNA and YNFKEQ. The CDR3 spans 15 residues. The CDR3 DNA is TGTGCCAGCAGCCCTGCGGGACAGGGGGCGGACGAGCAGTACTTC. Residues: CASSPAGQGADEQYF.

The V and J genes are TRBV4-1 and TRBJ2-3; 9 positions agree with TRBD1. The CDR3 contains 17 residues. From germline, CDR1 is MGHRA and CDR2 YSYEKL. Germline trimming cut 4 bases from V and 3 bases from J; bases unmatched to any gene: 11. CDR3 sequence reads: CASSPFRGQGGTDTQYF. As DNA, the CDR3 is TGCGCCAGCAGCCCCTTTCGGGGACAGGGAGGGACAGATACGCAGTATTTT.

The J gene is TRBJ1-6, the V gene TRBV6-2 or TRBV6-3; 7 nucleotides align to TRBD1. This CDR3 is 14 amino acids long. With V trimmed by 2 bases and J by 15 bases, 10 bases remained unmatched. In germline, CDR1 is MNHEY, CDR2 SVGEGT. The CDR3 region has the DNA TGTGCCAGCAGTTACAGGGACAGCCGGGGCGGCCTCCACTTT. It translates to CASSYRDSRGGLHF.

The V and J genes are TRBV29-1 and TRBJ2-2; 9 bases fit TRBD2. The CDR3 runs 15 residues. CDR1 SQVTM and CDR2 ANQGSEA come from the germline V gene. Losses at the gene ends were 6 bases for V and 7 bases for J; bases not matched to a gene: 12. The CDR3 nucleotides are TGCAGCGTCCCAGGAAGCGGGAGGTCGGGCGGGGAGCTGTTTTTT. Its translation: CSVPGSGRSGGELFF.

The rearrangement links TRBV18 to TRBJ1-1; 9 bases agree with TRBD1. Looked up from germline, CDR1 is KGHSH and CDR2 is LQKENI. This CDR3 contains 15 residues. Trimming cost V 1 base and J 3 bases; bases outside gene matches: 3. The CDR3 nucleotides read TGTGCCAGCTCACCACGGGACAGGGCCGACACTGAAGCTTTCTTT. Amino acid sequence: CASSPRDRADTEAFF.

The rearrangement joins TRBV28 to TRBJ2-5; 10 bases map to TRBD1. CDR3 length: 15 amino acids. Trimming removed 4 bases from V and 4 bases from J; junction bases left unmatched: 6. Germline values: CDR1 MDHEN, CDR2 SYDVKM. Here the CDR3 reads CASSSSGTGAETQYF. CDR3 bases: TGTGCCAGCAGTTCATCCGGGACAGGGGCAGAGACCCAGTACTTC. Full variable domain (remainder filled in from reference TRBV28 and TRBJ2-5): DVKVTQSSRYLVKRTGEKVFLECVQDMDHENMFWYRQDPGLGLRLIYFSYDVKMKEKGDIPEGYSVSREKKERFSLILESASTNQTSMYLCASSSSGTGAETQYFGPGTRLLVL.

The rearrangement joins TRBV13 to TRBJ2-7; D is perhaps TRBD1 (6 bases). V was clipped by 5 bases and J by 0 bases, with 11 bases between them. The germline V gene has CDR1 PRHDT and CDR2 FYEKMQ (reference sequence). This CDR3 is built from 14 residues. The CDR3 sequence is CASSPTGSSYEQYF. The DNA for the CDR3 is TGTGCCAGCAGCCCCACAGGGTCCTCCTACGAGCAGTACTTC.

This clone was seen once. V and J are TRBV6-6 and TRBJ2-7; D is possibly TRBD1 (5 bases). Germline assignment: CDR1 MNHNY and CDR2 SVGAGI (reference sequence). The CDR3 has 15 amino acids. Trimming removed 8 bases at V and 4 bases at J, with 21 bases between. The CDR3 DNA reads TGTGCCAGCCTCGCGCGTACGGCAGGGTCGTACGAGCAGTACTTC. It yields the protein CASLARTAGSYEQYF.

The chain joins TRBV7-2 to TRBJ2-2; 9 positions agree with TRBD2. The CDR3 spans 17 residues. Germline trimming cut 1 base from V and 6 bases from J; bases unmatched to any gene: 9. Germline CDR1 and CDR2: SGHTA and FQGNSA. CDR3 protein: CASSLGYSGSSPGELFF. The CDR3 region has the DNA TGTGCCAGCAGCTTAGGGTATAGCGGGAGCTCACCCGGGGAGCTGTTTTTT.

This chain links TRBV27 with TRBJ2-1, with a weak D call TRBD2 (7 bases). V was trimmed by 6 bases and J by 0 bases, leaving 15 bases between them. Germline V gene data show CDR1 as MNHEY and CDR2 as SMNVEV (reference sequence). The CDR3 consists of 16 residues. This CDR3 reads CASRRGGPLSYNEQFF. As DNA, the CDR3 is TGTGCCAGCAGGAGGGGGGGGCCTCTCTCCTACAATGAGCAGTTCTTC.

This sequence joins TRBV18 and TRBJ2-7; D might be TRBD2 (6 bases). CDR3 length: 14 amino acids. Germline V gives CDR1 KGHSH, CDR2 LQKENI. V was cut by 2 bases and J by 3 bases, with 11 bases left in between. The chain's CDR3 is CASSPTGVIYEQYF. The CDR3, as DNA: TGTGCCAGCTCACCAACGGGGGTAATCTACGAGCAGTACTTC.

The chain links TRBV29-1 to TRBJ2-1, with D hard to call. This CDR3 has 14 amino acids. V lost 6 bases, J lost 8 bases, and 20 bases lay in between. CDR1 is SQVTM, CDR2 ANQGSEA, per germline. CDR3 DNA: TGCAGCGTCCCGTCTGCGGTGTATTCGGATGAGCAGTTCTTC. Its protein product is CSVPSAVYSDEQFF.

This chain uses TRBV27 with TRBJ1-6, with TRBD1 matching 10 bases. Germline CDR1 MNHEY, CDR2 SMNVEV (reference sequence). This CDR3 has 19 residues. V trimming: 5 bases; J trimming: 1 base; junction bases outside the gene matches: 11. This CDR3 is CASSPAATGGWSYNSPLHF. The CDR3 nucleotides read TGTGCCAGCAGTCCCGCCGCGACAGGGGGCTGGTCCTATAATTCACCCCTCCACTTT.

The chain links TRBV18 to TRBJ1-6; 7 positions agree with TRBD1. The ends lost 3 bases at V and 9 bases at J; junction bases unmatched: 5. The CDR3 loop spans 14 amino acids. Per the germline V gene, CDR1 is KGHSH and CDR2 is LQKENI. This CDR3 reads CASSPRQGVSPLHF. DNA of the CDR3: TGTGCCAGCTCACCCCGGCAGGGGGTTTCACCCCTCCACTTT. The variable domain in full, with the rest retrieved from reference TRBV18 and TRBJ1-6, is NAGVMQNPRHLVRRRGQEARLRCSPMKGHSHVYWYRQLPEEGLKFMVYLQKENIIDESGMPKERFSAEFPKEGPSILRIQQVVRGDSAAYFCASSPRQGVSPLHFGNGTRLTVT.

The chain recombines TRBV13 with TRBJ1-1; TRBD1 aligns across 7 bases. The CDR3 is 11 residues long. Germline CDR1 reads PRHDT; CDR2 reads FYEKMQ (reference sequence). Germline trimming cut 4 bases from V and 7 bases from J; bases unmatched to any gene: 0. The CDR3: CASSWDSEAFF. DNA for the CDR3: TGTGCCAGCAGCTGGGACAGTGAAGCTTTCTTT.

The chain links TRBV28 to TRBJ1-2; D uncertain. V dropped 2 bases and J dropped 5 bases, with 6 bases sitting between them. The germline gives CDR1 MDHEN, CDR2 SYDVKM. The CDR3 has 12 residues. The CDR3 loop is CASSLRLYGYTF. The CDR3 coding sequence is TGTGCCAGCAGTTTACGTCTTTATGGCTACACCTTC.

This clone was seen once. V and J are TRBV7-9 and TRBJ2-7; the match to TRBD2 covers 7 bases. J gave up 7 bases and V 5 bases, and 8 bases lay outside the gene matches. Per the germline V gene, CDR1 is SEHNR and CDR2 is FQNEAQ (reference sequence). CDR3 length equals 13 residues. Written as DNA, the CDR3 is TGTGCCAGCAGCCCCAGGGAGGGGACGGAGCAGTACTTC. Translated, it gives CASSPREGTEQYF.